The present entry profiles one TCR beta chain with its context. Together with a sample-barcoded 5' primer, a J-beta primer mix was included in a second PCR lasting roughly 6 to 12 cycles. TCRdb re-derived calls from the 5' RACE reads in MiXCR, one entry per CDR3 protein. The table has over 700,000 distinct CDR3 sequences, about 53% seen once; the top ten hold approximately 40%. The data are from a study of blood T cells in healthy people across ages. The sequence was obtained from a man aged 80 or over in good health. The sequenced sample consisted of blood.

CDR3 DNA: TGCAGTGCTAGAGACGAGAGACAGGGGAGCACTGAAGCTTTCTTT. Its translation: CSARDERQGSTEAFF. J is TRBJ1-1 and V is TRBV20-1; 8 nucleotides match TRBD1. Trimming removed 0 bases from V and 4 bases from J; junction bases left unmatched: 7. The germline CDR1 and CDR2 sequences are DFQATT and SNEGSKA (reference sequence). This CDR3 contains 15 residues.